These T cell receptor beta chains were read from a single sample in a study of early T cells in non-severe SARS-CoV-2 infection. MiXCR was run by TCRdb on the 5' RACE reads, yielding one entry per CDR3 protein. The table lists tens of thousands of distinct CDR3 sequences, more than 8% of them singletons. Sequences were obtained from whole blood. The origin of the receptors is an adult who was a healthcare worker with PCR-confirmed SARS-CoV-2 infection or an uninfected control (not recorded which). The conserved cysteine and the conserved F or W are not part of the CDR3 here. A D gene is named only where the DNA matches it firmly.

>TRBJ1-1|TRBV6-1|.
ASSDPPGAERAEAF
>TRBJ1-1|TRBV2|.
ASRMARRMNTEAF
>TRBJ1-2|TRBV19|.
ASNPLGAGGYT
>TRBJ1-6|TRBV20-1|TRBD1
SAREVGTASSYNSPLH
>TRBJ1-2|TRBV4-3|.
ASSQDGGQRGYT
>TRBJ1-2|TRBV6-2/TRBV6-3|.
ASSFGTRYGYT
>TRBJ1-1|TRBV20-1|.
SARAQGLGTEAF
>TRBJ2-5|TRBV7-2|.
ASSLTEQETQY
>TRBJ2-1|TRBV12-3/TRBV12-4|.
ASSAIRDPGR
>TRBJ2-5|TRBV29-1|.
SVERGTQY
>TRBJ1-1|TRBV29-1|.
SARRNTEAF
>TRBJ1-3|TRBV7-2|.
ASSVVNTIY
>TRBJ2-3|TRBV11-3|.
ASSSALSSDTQY
>TRBJ2-1|TRBV4-2|.
ASSQAGWPYNEQF
>TRBJ1-5|TRBV7-2|.
ASSFEMGNQPQH
>TRBJ1-1|TRBV12-3/TRBV12-4|.
ASRQGFSEAF
>TRBJ1-2|TRBV27|.
ASSLVGGYGYT
>TRBJ2-7|TRBV28|.
ASRSAGDYEQY